This TCR beta chain was sequenced for a study of T cell repertoires in cytomegalovirus infection. As for the study in general: Epitope selection comprised recently identified HLA-C-restricted CMV epitopes and well-studied HLA-B-restricted CMV epitopes.

Concerning this clonotype: The target antigen is unknown.

TCRdb used MiXCR to reprocess the reads, holding one entry per CDR3 protein. Of some 590,000 distinct CDR3 sequences listed, 40% are singletons. The CDR3 contains 14 residues. The V gene lost 9 bases and the J gene lost 8 bases, with 22 bases spanning the gap. Germline assignment: CDR1 LNHDA and CDR2 SQIVND (reference sequence). This chain connects TRBV19 to TRBJ1-2; TRBD1 is a possible D gene (6 bases). This specimen was cultured PBMCs, taken from culture after CMV antigen stimulation. The clonotype was recovered from a human donor in good health (CMV status not recorded). Some clones in this sample may be carry-over from other donors' samples. This chain's CDR3 is CASSAPPGEDGYTF. The CDR3 DNA follows: TGTGCCAGCTCTGCCCCGCCAGGGGAGGACGGCTACACCTTC.